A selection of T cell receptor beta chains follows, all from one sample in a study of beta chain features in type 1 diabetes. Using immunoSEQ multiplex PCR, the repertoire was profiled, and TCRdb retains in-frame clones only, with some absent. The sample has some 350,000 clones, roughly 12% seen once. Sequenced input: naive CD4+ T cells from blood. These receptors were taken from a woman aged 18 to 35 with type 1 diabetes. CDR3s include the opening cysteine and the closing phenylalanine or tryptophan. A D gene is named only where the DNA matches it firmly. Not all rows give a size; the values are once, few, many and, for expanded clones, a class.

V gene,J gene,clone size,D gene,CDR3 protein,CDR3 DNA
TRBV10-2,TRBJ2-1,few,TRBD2,CASSGLSGRTHLMRGNEQFF,TGCGCCAGCAGTGGGCTAAGCGGGAGAACACATCTCATGAGAGGGAATGAGCAGTTCTTC
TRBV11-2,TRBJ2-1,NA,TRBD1,CASSSTGSEQFF,TGTGCCAGCAGCTCGACAGGGTCTGAGCAGTTCTTC
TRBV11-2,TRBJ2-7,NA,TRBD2,CASSKREDNYEQYF,TGTGCCAGCAGTAAGCGGGAGGACAACTACGAGCAGTACTTC
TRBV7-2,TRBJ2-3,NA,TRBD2,CASSLGGLAGFTDTQYF,TGTGCCAGCAGCTTAGGGGGTCTAGCGGGTTTCACAGATACGCAGTATTTT
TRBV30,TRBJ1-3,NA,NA,CAWRRVVGGNTIYF,TGTGCCTGGAGGAGGGTCGTGGGCGGAAACACCATATATTTT
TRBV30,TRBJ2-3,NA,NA,CAWSSGDSSTDTQYF,TGTGCCTGGAGTTCGGGGGACTCTAGCACAGATACGCAGTATTTT
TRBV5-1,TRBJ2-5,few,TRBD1,CASSLAGTGKETQYF,TGCGCCAGCAGCTTGGCCGGGACAGGGAAAGAGACCCAGTACTTC
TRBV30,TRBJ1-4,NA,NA,CAWRWGGATNEKLFF,TGTGCCTGGAGGTGGGGGGGTGCAACTAATGAAAAACTGTTTTTT
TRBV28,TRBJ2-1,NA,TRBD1,CASSLGTGLNEQFF,TGTGCCAGCAGTTTGGGGACAGGGCTGAATGAGCAGTTCTTC
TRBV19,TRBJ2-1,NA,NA,CASKDLYNEQFF,TGTGCCAGTAAGGACTTATACAATGAGCAGTTCTTC
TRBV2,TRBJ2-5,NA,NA,CASGTLAQETQYF,TGTGCCAGCGGGACACTCGCTCAAGAGACCCAGTACTTC
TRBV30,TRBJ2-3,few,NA,CAWSVEGTDTQYF,TGTGCCTGGAGTGTTGAGGGCACAGATACGCAGTATTTT
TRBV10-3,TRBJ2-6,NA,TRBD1,CAISGKDRVASGANVLTF,TGTGCCATCAGCGGAAAGGACAGGGTAGCCTCTGGGGCCAACGTCCTGACTTTC
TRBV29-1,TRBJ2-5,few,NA,CSVGGPETQYF,TGCAGCGTTGGGGGGCCCGAGACCCAGTACTTC
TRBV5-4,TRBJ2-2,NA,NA,CASSLQDLNTGELFF,TGTGCCAGCAGCTTGCAGGATTTGAACACCGGGGAGCTGTTTTTT
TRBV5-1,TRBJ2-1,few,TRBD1,CASSAPPQGIYEQFF,TGCGCCAGCAGCGCTCCCCCACAGGGGATTTATGAGCAGTTCTTC
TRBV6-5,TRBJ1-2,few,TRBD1,CASSYQTGDDGYTF,TGTGCCAGCAGTTACCAGACAGGGGATGACGGCTACACCTTC
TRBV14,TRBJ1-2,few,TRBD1,CASSKGQVYGYTF,TGTGCCAGCAGCAAAGGACAGGTCTATGGCTACACCTTC
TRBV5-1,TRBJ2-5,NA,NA,CASAERGGQETQYF,TGCGCCAGCGCTGAGAGAGGGGGCCAAGAGACCCAGTACTTC
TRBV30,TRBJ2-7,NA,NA,CAWSVLSSSYEQYF,TGTGCCTGGAGTGTTTTATCGAGCTCCTACGAGCAGTACTTC
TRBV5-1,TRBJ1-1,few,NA,CASSWGVLNTEAFF,TGCGCCAGCAGCTGGGGAGTCTTGAACACTGAAGCTTTCTTT
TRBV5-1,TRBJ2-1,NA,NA,CASSPAGPRRVGNEQFF,TGCGCCAGCAGCCCGGCAGGGCCACGGAGAGTCGGCAATGAGCAGTTCTTC
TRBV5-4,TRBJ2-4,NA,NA,CASSSGGLAKNIQYF,TGTGCCAGCAGCTCCGGCGGACTAGCCAAAAACATTCAGTACTTC
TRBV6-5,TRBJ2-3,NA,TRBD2,CASSRTSRFTDTQYF,TGTGCCAGCAGCCGGACTAGTCGGTTCACAGATACGCAGTATTTT
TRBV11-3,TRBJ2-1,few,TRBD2,CASSLKAGGGNEQFF,TGTGCCAGCAGCTTAAAGGCGGGAGGGGGGAATGAGCAGTTCTTC
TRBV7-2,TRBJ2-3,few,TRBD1,CASSPYTGEDTQYF,TGTGCCAGCAGCCCCTATACAGGGGAAGATACGCAGTATTTT
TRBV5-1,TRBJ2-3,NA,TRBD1,CASRTGAGSTDTQYF,TGCGCCAGCAGGACAGGGGCTGGAAGCACAGATACGCAGTATTTT
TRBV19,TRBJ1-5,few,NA,CASSEGRGQPQHF,TGTGCCAGTAGTGAGGGTCGCGGTCAGCCCCAGCATTTT
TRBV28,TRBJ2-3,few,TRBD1,CASSLPGQGTDTQYF,TGTGCCAGCAGTCTGCCGGGACAGGGGACAGATACGCAGTATTTT
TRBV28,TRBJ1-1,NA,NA,CASSLWGEGESEAFF,TGTGCCAGCAGTTTATGGGGTGAGGGGGAGTCTGAAGCTTTCTTT
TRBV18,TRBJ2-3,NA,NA,CASSSRQTDTQYF,TGTGCCAGCTCATCAAGACAGACAGATACGCAGTATTTT
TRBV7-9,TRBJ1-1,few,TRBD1,CASSFGDRGFTEAFF,TGTGCCAGCAGCTTCGGGGACAGGGGATTCACTGAAGCTTTCTTT
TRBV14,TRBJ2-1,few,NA,CASSQDQGPPNEQFF,TGTGCCAGCAGCCAAGATCAGGGCCCTCCCAATGAGCAGTTCTTC
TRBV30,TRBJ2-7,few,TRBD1,CAWSADRAYEQYF,TGTGCCTGGAGTGCTGACAGGGCGTACGAGCAGTACTTC
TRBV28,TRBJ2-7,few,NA,CASSLIVRANEQYF,TGTGCCAGCAGCCTAATAGTCCGAGCCAACGAGCAGTACTTC
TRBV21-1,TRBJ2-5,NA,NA,CASSKGGLFRDRGTKTQYF,TGTGCCAGCAGCAAAGGAGGCCTTTTCCGGGACAGGGGAACGAAGACCCAGTACTTC
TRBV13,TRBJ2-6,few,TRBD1,CASSEGGWGGANVLTF,TGTGCCAGCAGCGAAGGGGGCTGGGGTGGGGCCAACGTCCTGACTTTC
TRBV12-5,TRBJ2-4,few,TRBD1,CASGPEPGQRAKNIQYF,TGTGCTAGTGGTCCTGAACCGGGACAGAGAGCCAAAAACATTCAGTACTTC
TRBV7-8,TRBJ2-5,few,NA,CASSFPTVQETQYF,TGTGCCAGCAGCTTTCCAACAGTACAAGAGACCCAGTACTTC
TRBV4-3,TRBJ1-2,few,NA,CASSQDRARGRLGYTF,TGCGCCAGCAGCCAAGATCGGGCCAGGGGAAGGTTGGGCTACACCTTC
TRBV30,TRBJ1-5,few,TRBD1,CAWSVGGRGNQPQHF,TGTGCCTGGAGTGTAGGGGGCCGGGGGAATCAGCCCCAGCATTTT
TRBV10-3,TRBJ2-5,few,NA,CAISESWAKETQYF,TGTGCCATCAGTGAGTCGTGGGCAAAAGAGACCCAGTACTTC
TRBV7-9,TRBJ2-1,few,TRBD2,CASSPGRGIRYNEQFF,TGTGCCAGCAGCCCCGGGAGGGGGATTCGATACAATGAGCAGTTCTTC
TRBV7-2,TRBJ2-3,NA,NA,CASSLLAAFTDTQYF,TGTGCCAGCAGCTTACTAGCAGCGTTCACAGATACGCAGTATTTT
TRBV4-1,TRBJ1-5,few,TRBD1,CASSQNRGMGNQPQHF,TGCGCCAGCAGCCAAAACAGGGGTATGGGCAATCAGCCCCAGCATTTT
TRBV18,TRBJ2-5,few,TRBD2,CASSRSSGLQETQYF,TGTGCCAGCTCACGTTCTAGCGGTTTACAAGAGACCCAGTACTTC
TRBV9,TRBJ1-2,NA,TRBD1,CASSVEARGRGYTF,TGTGCCAGCAGCGTAGAGGCCAGGGGGCGAGGCTACACCTTC
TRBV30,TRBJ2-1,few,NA,CAWSVISGNEQFF,TGTGCCTGGAGTGTAATCAGCGGCAATGAGCAGTTCTTC
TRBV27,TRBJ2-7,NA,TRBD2,CASSFTGLAGGVHEQYF,TGTGCCAGCAGTTTCACGGGACTAGCGGGAGGGGTCCACGAGCAGTACTTC
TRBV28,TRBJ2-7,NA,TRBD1,CASTAGGSTYEQYF,TGTGCCAGCACGGCAGGGGGTTCAACCTACGAGCAGTACTTC
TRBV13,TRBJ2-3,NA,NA,CASSEGGGNTQYF,TGTGCCAGCAGCGAAGGGGGGGGCAATACGCAGTATTTT
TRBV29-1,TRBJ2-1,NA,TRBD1,CSVEGQGVNEQFF,TGCAGCGTTGAGGGACAGGGGGTCAATGAGCAGTTCTTC